The subject of this entry is one T cell receptor (beta chain). It lacks a known antigen. Base quality data are lacking; no much larger clone is found one base away. Donors were healthy HIV-negative adults with no recently reported acute infections or vaccinations. Every donor was a Caucasian adult living in Nashville, Tennessee, USA. CD4+ T cells were enriched by magnetic negative selection, after which naive cells were positively selected on CD45RA and the negative fraction was taken as the memory subset. Blood was collected by leukapheresis, and PBMCs were isolated by Ficoll-Histopaque density gradient centrifugation and then cryopreserved in liquid nitrogen vapor phase. Analytical flow cytometry was used to check the purity and quantity of each magnetically sorted T cell population. Each sorted fraction had its genomic DNA isolated and then quantified by UV absorbance on a Nanodrop 2000c. Using the deep immunoSEQ assay, TCR CDR3 regions were amplified from genomic DNA by multiplex PCR. Extracted genomic DNA from each cell subset was distributed evenly across all wells of several immunoSEQ 96-well plates, and each plate was treated as a replicate. For sorted subsets, approximately 210 ng of genomic DNA, equivalent to roughly 33,000 T cell genomes, went into each replicate PCR. Purified libraries were measured with a Qubit 3.0 fluorometer, size-checked on a Bioanalyzer 2100, and measured again with the KAPA Library Quantification kit. Each immunoSEQ 96-well plate was sequenced on its own single-read 150-cycle Illumina NextSeq 550 flow cell. On the study's bioinformatics: Because only junctional sequences without quality scores were contained in the immunoSEQ output, filtering matching that applied to full-length reads could not be performed. To assign V/J genes and CDR3, sequences were annotated using PyIR, a Python wrapper for IgBLAST v1.9, with IMGT germline references. Reads were filtered out if the reads had weak V/J assignments (E-value above 1e-6), no CDR3, stop codons, out-of-frame junctions, or ambiguous translated residues. V3J clonotypes were defined by identical inferred V gene, J gene, and CDR3 amino acid sequence. To compute the percentage overlap between repertoires, the number of shared unique clonotypes was divided by the size of the smaller repertoire. RTK rarefaction, the Chao1 estimator, and Recon v2.1 estimates of unobserved clonotypes were used to assess repertoire richness. For all TCRbeta clonotypes obtained by the gDNA method from a few donors, generation probabilities were computed with OLGA. Sourced from immuneACCESS, this table was stored by TCRdb with only in-frame sequences that have V and J called. A share of the clones is absent; for the studies checked, an unresolved V gene accounts for under half, and the remainder has no known explanation. V and J calls and clone size are those listed in that table; D and trimming were worked out from the DNA. A total of millions of clones appear in this sample, roughly nine tenths of them only once. The top ten clonotypes cover over 0.12% of the sample.

This entry belongs to a study of shared clonotypes between healthy human individuals (dated by TCRdb to 2020 to 2021). About the investigation overall: A few men and two women, aged 18 to 49 years, made up the cohort. Different laboratories and diverse techniques were used to prepare libraries and sequence TCR repertoires, to increase sequencing depth and limit assay-specific biases. For each donor, CD4 naive and CD4 memory were each run on three plates, CD8 naive on two plates, and CD8 memory on one plate. Blood TCR repertoires of four to six healthy adults were deeply sequenced to estimate repertoire size and the extent of clonotype sharing between individuals. Each donor's leukapheresis produced roughly between roughly 0.85 and 10 billion PBMCs. The full study reports these points: About 5% of naive CD4, roughly 3.5% of naive CD8, roughly 2.4% of memory CD4, and over 0.35% of memory CD8 clonotypes were shared across a few donors. Even with the large sequencing depth, rarefaction of the sorted-subset datasets indicated that sequencing was incomplete. Clonotypes shared by all four sorted-subset donors showed higher generation probabilities than non-shared clonotypes. Based on pairwise subsampling, the degree of clonotype sharing among donors was expected to be affected by sequencing depth. Sampling was restricted to blood, and TCR repertoires in tissues likely differ from the TCR repertoires found in blood. Because the study included a small number of donors, the genetic and exposure-history diversity represented was limited. Naive subsets generally had larger estimated clonotype richness than memory subsets.

The sequence was collected from a man younger than 35 in good health. Sequenced material: naive CD4+ T cells sorted from blood. Sample cell subset or site, as interpreted from the label and publication: CD45RA+ positively selected.

In nucleotide form, the sequence is TGTGCCAGCAGTTTTACAGGGGGAGGAAACACCATATATTTT. This encodes CASSFTGGGNTIYF. This chain is built from TRBV27 and TRBJ1-3, and TRBD1 matches 8 of the central bases. The cysteine opens and the phenylalanine closes a CDR3 of 14 amino acids. Only the CDR3 region is kept as DNA, spanning 42 bases read in frame from base 1. From V the trimming removes 3 bases and from J it removes 4 bases, while the gene matches leave 2 bases of the junction unaccounted for. The germline V gene (reference sequence) gives CDR1 as MNHEY and CDR2 as SMNVEV.